Listed here are 27 T cell receptor beta chains from one sample, sequenced in a study of T cell responses to AZD1222 COVID-19 vaccine. Profiled with immunoSEQ multiplex PCR; TCRdb holds only in-frame clones, not every one. The profile covers 70,000 or so clones, with 75% to 90% appearing a single time and more than 20% taken by the ten largest. The sequencing used peripheral blood, collected 28 days after the second AZD1222 dose. The receptors shown here come from an adult who received the AZD1222 COVID-19 vaccine.

The chain combines TRBV6-4 with TRBJ1-3, with 7 nucleotides matching TRBD1. V trimming: 6 bases; J trimming: 0 bases; junction bases outside the gene matches: 8. CDR1 and CDR2 from the germline V gene are MRHNA and SNTAGT. The CDR3 contains 16 residues. The CDR3 sequence is CASREGTDPSGNTIYF. DNA of the CDR3: TGTGCCAGCAGGGAAGGGACAGATCCCTCTGGAAACACCATATATTTT.

The chain joins TRBV5-1 to TRBJ1-3, with D hard to call. Germline values: CDR1 SGHRS, CDR2 YFSETQ. V was trimmed by 2 bases and J by 2 bases, leaving 11 bases between them. The CDR3 is 15 residues long. The CDR3 is CASSLGRKTGNTIYF. The CDR3 DNA follows: TGCGCCAGCAGCTTAGGCAGGAAGACTGGAAACACCATATATTTT.

This clone was detected only a few times. The V gene is TRBV15, the J gene TRBJ2-1, with D possibly matching TRBD2 (5 bases). Trimming stripped 0 bases from V and 5 bases from J, with 8 bases between. The CDR3 is made up of 14 amino acids. Looked up from germline, CDR1 is LNHNV and CDR2 is YYDKDF (reference sequence). CDR3 amino acids: CATSRDIGDNEQFF. The CDR3 DNA reads as TGTGCCACCAGCAGAGATATCGGGGACAATGAGCAGTTCTTC.

The chain joins TRBV6-1 to TRBJ1-5; no definite D call. Germline lookup yields CDR1 MNHNS and CDR2 SASEGT. V lost 10 bases to trimming and J lost 0 bases, with 10 bases between them. This CDR3 has 13 residues. CDR3 region: CATLGYSNQPQHF. DNA for the CDR3: TGTGCCACCCTGGGGTATAGCAATCAGCCCCAGCATTTT.

The genes are TRBV27 and TRBJ2-3; no reliable D call. The V end lost 1 base, the J end lost 2 bases, and 1 base lay between the germline ends. CDR3 size: 12 residues. Germline-derived CDR1 and CDR2 are MNHEY and SMNVEV (reference sequence). CDR3 in DNA: TGTGCCAGCAGTTTATACACAGATACGCAGTATTTT. Its protein product is CASSLYTDTQYF.

This clone was counted a few times. The chain carries TRBV6-5 and TRBJ1-3; tentatively, D is TRBD1 (5 bases). This CDR3 has 14 amino acids. Germline CDR1 reads MNHEY; CDR2 reads SVGAGI. The V and J ends lost 6 bases and 0 bases respectively, with 9 bases between them. In DNA form, the CDR3 reads TGTGCCAGCAGGAGACAGAGCTCTGGAAACACCATATATTTT. Translated, it gives CASRRQSSGNTIYF.

CDR3 coding DNA: TGTGCTAGTGGTGCCCAGGGTCGTGAGCAGTTCTTC. Its protein product is CASGAQGREQFF. This sequence joins TRBV12-5 and TRBJ2-1, with D tentatively TRBD1 (5 bases). The germline CDR1 and CDR2 sequences are LGHNT and FRNRAP. The CDR3 contains 12 residues. Trimming shortened V by 5 bases and J by 9 bases, and 11 bases separated the two germline ends.

The chain has TRBV6-5 and TRBJ1-2, with D possibly being TRBD1 (6 bases). Trimming stripped 6 bases from V and 2 bases from J, with 13 bases between. Germline V gene data show CDR1 as MNHEY and CDR2 as SVGAGI. This CDR3 has 14 residues. The CDR3 spells CASRPPGANYGYTF. CDR3 in DNA: TGTGCCAGCAGACCACCGGGGGCCAACTATGGCTACACCTTC.

In nucleotides, the CDR3 is TGTGCCAGCATCCCCGGGTCCAGCACAGATACGCAGTATTTT. It translates to CASIPGSSTDTQYF. V is TRBV28 and J is TRBJ2-3; D is unclear. Germline lookup yields CDR1 MDHEN and CDR2 SYDVKM. V lost 7 bases and J 0 bases, leaving 11 bases between the germline ends. The CDR3 has 14 residues.

In its sample, this clone was seen a few times. The chain combines TRBV5-5 with TRBJ2-7; no reliable D call. Deletions cut 1 base from V and 4 bases from J, with 6 bases between. Per the germline V gene, CDR1 is SGHKS and CDR2 is YYEKEE (reference sequence). The CDR3 has 12 residues. The chain's CDR3 is CASSLSTYEQYF. The CDR3 nucleotides are TGTGCCAGCAGCTTGTCGACATACGAGCAGTACTTC.

This rearrangement joins TRBV6-6 to TRBJ1-2, with D possibly being TRBD1 (5 bases). V lost 5 bases and J 3 bases, leaving 28 bases between the germline ends. The CDR3 length is 19 residues. Germline CDR1 and CDR2: MNHNY and SVGAGI (reference sequence). The CDR3 sequence is CASSGSRGLGLLVDYGYTF. In DNA form, the CDR3 reads TGTGCCAGCAGTGGATCCCGGGGACTTGGACTCCTTGTTGACTATGGCTACACCTTC.

The V and J genes are TRBV5-1 and TRBJ2-1; D ambiguous. Deletions cut 1 base from V and 0 bases from J, with 8 bases between. This CDR3 region has 15 residues. Per germline, CDR1 SGHRS and CDR2 YFSETQ. The CDR3 coding sequence is TGCGCCAGCAGCTTGTCCCTAAGCTCCTACAATGAGCAGTTCTTC. The encoded protein is CASSLSLSSYNEQFF.

This clone was recorded once. J is TRBJ1-5 and V is TRBV19, with 12 bases fitting TRBD1. With V trimmed by 4 bases and J by 3 bases, 1 base remained unmatched. The CDR3 is made up of 15 amino acids. The germline CDR1 and CDR2 sequences are LNHDA and SQIVND (reference sequence). DNA for the CDR3: TGTGCCAGTAGTAGGGACAGGGGGCACAATCAGCCCCAGCATTTT. Protein product: CASSRDRGHNQPQHF.

The chain uses TRBV19 and TRBJ2-7, with 9 nucleotides matching TRBD1. The germline V gene encodes CDR1 LNHDA and CDR2 SQIVND (reference sequence). Trimming cost V 4 bases and J 5 bases; bases outside gene matches: 15. This CDR3 is 17 amino acids long. This CDR3 is CASSNPNAGTGNNEQYF. Written as DNA, the CDR3 is TGTGCCAGTAGTAACCCTAACGCCGGGACAGGGAATAACGAGCAGTACTTC.

The chain is built from TRBV18 and TRBJ2-6; TRBD2 matches at 7 bases. V was pared by 2 bases and J by 2 bases, with 3 bases of the junction left unmatched. Germline V gene sequence: CDR1 KGHSH, CDR2 LQKENI. This CDR3 has 16 amino acids. CDR3 in amino acids: CASSPWGGAGANVLTF. The CDR3 region has the DNA TGTGCCAGCTCACCATGGGGAGGGGCTGGGGCCAACGTCCTGACTTTC.

The rearrangement joins TRBV7-9 to TRBJ2-7, with TRBD2 matching 11 bases. The V segment lost 6 bases and the J segment 2 bases; nucleotides outside the gene matches: 6. Looked up from germline, CDR1 is SEHNR and CDR2 is FQNEAQ (reference sequence). The CDR3 covers 15 residues. The CDR3 bases are TGTGCCAGCAGTTCAACTAGCGGGGGACCCTACGAGCAGTACTTC. This gives the protein CASSSTSGGPYEQYF. The full variable domain, with the rest looked up from reference TRBV7-9 and TRBJ2-7, is DTGVSQNPRHKITKRGQNVTFRCDPISEHNRLYWYRQTLGQGPEFLTYFQNEAQLEKSRLLSDRFSAERPKGSFSTLEIQRTEQGDSAMYLCASSSTSGGPYEQYFGPGTRLTVT.

J is TRBJ1-2 and V is TRBV6-5; D gene uncertain. CDR1 and CDR2 from the germline V gene are MNHEY and SVGAGI. The CDR3 sequence is 12 residues long. V was trimmed by 2 bases and J by 7 bases, leaving 8 bases between them. The CDR3 DNA reads as TGTGCCAGCAGTTACCGGACGGGTGGCTACACCTTC. Its protein is CASSYRTGGYTF.

CDR3: CASSFEGADTQYF. DNA for the CDR3: TGTGCCAGCAGCTTCGAGGGAGCAGATACGCAGTATTTT. The chain employs TRBV11-3 and TRBJ2-3; TRBD2 might be the D (5 bases). Germline-derived CDR1 and CDR2 are SGHNT and YENEEA. V shed 3 bases and J shed 4 bases, with 8 bases lying between them. The CDR3 has 13 residues.

Written as DNA, the CDR3 is TGTGCCAGCAGCCCCGGGGGGAGCTCCTACGAGCAGTACTTC. This gives the protein CASSPGGSSYEQYF. This chain links TRBV7-8 with TRBJ2-7; the match to TRBD2 covers 7 bases. Germline V CDR1 and CDR2: SGHVS, FQNEAQ. Trimming cost V 5 bases and J 0 bases; bases outside gene matches: 4. The CDR3 has 14 amino acids.

This clone was counted only a few times. The chain uses TRBV5-1 and TRBJ2-3; 15 bases are a match to TRBD2. The V gene's germline CDR1 is SGHRS and CDR2 YFSETQ. V gave up 4 bases and J gave up 5 bases; unmatched junction bases: 8. CDR3 length: 17 amino acids. Here the CDR3 DNA reads TGCGCCAGCAGCCGGACTAGCGGGGGGGTAGTAGGAGATACGCAGTATTTT. It translates to CASSRTSGGVVGDTQYF.

This clone was seen once. The J gene is TRBJ1-4, the V gene TRBV5-1; 9 bases match TRBD1. This CDR3 spans 14 amino acids. Germline V gene lookup returns CDR1 SGHRS and CDR2 YFSETQ. V trimming: 4 bases; J trimming: 8 bases; junction bases outside the gene matches: 6. In nucleotides, the CDR3 is TGCGCCAGCAGCCGGGGACAGGGACAAGAAAAACTGTTTTTT. Translated: CASSRGQGQEKLFF.

The chain combines TRBV2 with TRBJ2-2; D not certain. Trimming stripped 6 bases from V and 0 bases from J, with 11 bases between. This CDR3 is built from 15 residues. Germline assignment: CDR1 SNHLY and CDR2 FYNNEI. The CDR3, as DNA: TGTGCCAGCAGCTCCCAGGCCCCGAACACCGGGGAGCTGTTTTTT. It is translated as CASSSQAPNTGELFF.

This clone has just one count. The rearrangement joins TRBV30 to TRBJ2-5; TRBD2 aligns across 13 bases. Germline CDR1 is GTSNPN and CDR2 is SVGIG (reference sequence). The CDR3 contains 14 residues. Trimming cost V 4 bases and J 9 bases; bases outside gene matches: 8. The CDR3 region is CAWTPELAGGAQYF. CDR3 sequence (DNA): TGTGCCTGGACCCCCGAACTAGCGGGAGGGGCCCAGTACTTC.

This sequence joins TRBV5-6 and TRBJ2-7; D tentatively reads TRBD1 or TRBD2 (5 bases each). Germline CDR1 reads SGHDT; CDR2 reads YYEEEE. Trimming cost V 4 bases and J 1 base, with 15 bases left between them. The CDR3 runs 15 residues. The CDR3 DNA follows: TGTGCCAGCAGCGTGGGACCAGAAAGTTCCTACGAGCAGTACTTC. This sequence encodes CASSVGPESSYEQYF.

The CDR3 DNA follows: TGTGCCTGGAGCTTAGGCTCCTATAATTCACCCCTCCACTTT. Translating it yields CAWSLGSYNSPLHF. This chain links TRBV30 with TRBJ1-6; D is unclear. V was clipped by 3 bases and J by 0 bases, with 6 bases between them. The CDR3 covers 14 residues. The germline V gene encodes CDR1 GTSNPN and CDR2 SVGIG (reference sequence). Full variable domain (remainder filled in from reference TRBV30 and TRBJ1-6): SQTIHQWPATLVQPVGSPLSLECTVEGTSNPNLYWYRQAAGRGLQLLFYSVGIGQISSEVPQNLSASRPQDRQFILSSKKLLLSDSGFYLCAWSLGSYNSPLHFGNGTRLTVT.

The gene calls are TRBV10-3 and TRBJ1-2, with 9 bases identical to TRBD1. Germline V gives CDR1 ENHRY, CDR2 SYGVKD. The CDR3 totals 13 residues. V was pared by 6 bases and J by 8 bases, with 7 bases of the junction left unmatched. The CDR3 nucleotides are TGTGCCATCAGCAAGGGACAGGGCTTAGGCTACACCTTC. As protein: CAISKGQGLGYTF.

The rearrangement uses TRBV12-3 or TRBV12-4 and TRBJ1-2; no definite D call. This CDR3 comprises 13 residues. Trimming left V 2 bases short and J 4 bases short, with 8 bases between. The CDR3 is CASSLTHIYGYTF. In nucleotides, the CDR3 is TGTGCCAGCAGTTTAACGCACATCTATGGCTACACCTTC.